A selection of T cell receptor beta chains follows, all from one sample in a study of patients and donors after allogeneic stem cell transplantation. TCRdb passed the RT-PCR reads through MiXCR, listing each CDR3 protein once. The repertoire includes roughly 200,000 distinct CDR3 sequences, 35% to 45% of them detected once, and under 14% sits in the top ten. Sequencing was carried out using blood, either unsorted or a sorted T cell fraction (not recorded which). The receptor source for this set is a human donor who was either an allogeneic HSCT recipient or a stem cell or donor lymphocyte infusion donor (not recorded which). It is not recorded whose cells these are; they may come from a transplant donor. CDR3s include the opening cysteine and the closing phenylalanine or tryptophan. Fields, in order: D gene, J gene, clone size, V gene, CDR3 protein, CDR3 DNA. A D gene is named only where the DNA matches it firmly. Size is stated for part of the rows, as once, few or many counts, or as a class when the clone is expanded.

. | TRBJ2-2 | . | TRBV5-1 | CASTPDTGELFF | TGCGCCAGCACCCCAGACACCGGGGAGCTGTTTTTT
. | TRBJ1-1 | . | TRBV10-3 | CAITGTGRVTEAFF | TGTGCCATCACGGGAACAGGGAGAGTCACTGAAGCTTTCTTT
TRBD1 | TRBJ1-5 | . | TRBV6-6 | CARRNTGDQPQHF | TGTGCCAGAAGGAACACAGGGGATCAGCCCCAGCATTTT
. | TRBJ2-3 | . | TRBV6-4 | CASSLGATYADTQYF | TGTGCCAGCAGCCTAGGGGCGACTTACGCAGATACGCAGTATTTT
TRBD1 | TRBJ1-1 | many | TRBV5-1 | CASSLGDRITEAFF | TGCGCCAGCAGCTTGGGGGACAGAATCACTGAAGCTTTCTTT
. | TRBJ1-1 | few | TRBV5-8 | CASRLMTEAFF | TGTGCCAGCAGGTTAATGACTGAAGCTTTCTTT
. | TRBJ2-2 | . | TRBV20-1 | CSASRQGYRTGELFF | TGCAGTGCTAGTAGGCAGGGTTATCGCACCGGGGAGCTGTTTTTT
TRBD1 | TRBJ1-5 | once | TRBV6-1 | CASSIQGGSNQPQHF | TGTGCCAGCAGTATCCAGGGGGGTAGCAATCAGCCCCAGCATTTT
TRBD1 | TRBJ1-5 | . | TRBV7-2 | CASSPGTGVEPQHF | TGTGCCAGCAGCCCCGGGACAGGGGTAGAGCCCCAGCATTTT
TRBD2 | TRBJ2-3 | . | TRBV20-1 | CSARASGSTDTQYF | TGCAGTGCTAGAGCTAGCGGGAGCACAGATACGCAGTATTTT
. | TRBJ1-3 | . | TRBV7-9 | CASSSTGWYIYF | TGTGCCAGCAGCTCGACCGGGTGGTACATATATTTT
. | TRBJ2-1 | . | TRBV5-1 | CASSSRTGKVGGEQFF | TGCGCCAGCAGCTCCAGGACTGGCAAAGTGGGTGGTGAGCAGTTCTTC
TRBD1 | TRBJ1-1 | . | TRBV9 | CARRTGVEGTEAFF | TGTGCTAGGCGGACAGGGGTCGAGGGCACTGAAGCTTTCTTT
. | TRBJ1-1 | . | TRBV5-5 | CASSLALFTEAFF | TGTGCCAGCAGCTTAGCTCTTTTCACTGAAGCTTTCTTT
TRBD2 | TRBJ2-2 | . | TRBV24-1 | CATSERTSDTGELFF | TGTGCCACCAGTGAACGAACTAGCGACACCGGGGAGCTGTTTTTT
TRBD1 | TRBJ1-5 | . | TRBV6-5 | CASSYQAGGQPQHF | TGTGCCAGCAGTTACCAGGCAGGGGGCCAGCCCCAGCATTTT
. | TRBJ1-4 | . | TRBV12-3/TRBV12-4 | CASSLVRNEKLFF | TGTGCCAGCAGTTTAGTCCGAAATGAAAAACTGTTTTTT
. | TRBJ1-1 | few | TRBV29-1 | CSVQLIGGNTEAFF | TGCAGCGTTCAACTCATCGGCGGCAACACTGAAGCTTTCTTT
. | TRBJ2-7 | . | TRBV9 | CASSPAGTHYEQYF | TGTGCCAGCAGCCCCGCCGGGACTCACTACGAGCAGTACTTC
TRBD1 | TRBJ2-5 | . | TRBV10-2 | CASRRGIAAGGKETQYF | TGCGCCAGCAGAAGGGGAATCGCCGCAGGGGGCAAAGAGACCCAGTACTTC
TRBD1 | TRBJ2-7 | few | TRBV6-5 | CASSFRDRGYEQYF | TGTGCCAGCAGTTTTAGGGACAGGGGTTACGAGCAGTACTTC
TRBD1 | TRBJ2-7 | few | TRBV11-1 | CASSRDRGTYEQYF | TGTGCCAGCAGCCGGGACAGGGGAACCTACGAGCAGTACTTC
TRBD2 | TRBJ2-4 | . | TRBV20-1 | CSASNPGLAETRGKNIQYF | TGCAGTGCTAGCAACCCGGGACTAGCGGAGACCCGGGGCAAAAACATTCAGTACTTC
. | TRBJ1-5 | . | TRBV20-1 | CSASARPTHPWPQHF | TGCAGTGCTAGTGCCCGTCCAACCCATCCATGGCCCCAGCATTTT